The clone carrying this TCR beta chain was observed a few times. It was through 5'RACE template switching that TCR cDNA was made, with a universal primer site and UMIs added. MiXCR, applied by TCRdb to the 5' RACE reads, yields one record per CDR3 protein. The table has tens of thousands of distinct CDR3 sequences, 6.6% seen once. This entry belongs to a study of T cells after yellow fever vaccination. Study conclusions and caveats: Primary-vaccination clones mostly resurfaced post-booster (around 95% CD4, under 90% CD8). The secondary T-cell response peaked on day 5, not day 15, but was weaker.

Specimen: CD8+ T cells not binding an NS4B(214-222) dextramer, sorted from PBMCs, collected about 49 days after the first yellow fever vaccination. This TCR came from a man aged 18 to 30 who received the YFV17D yellow fever vaccine.

This CDR3 reads CASSLGGRGLGQPQHF. The DNA for the CDR3 is TGTGCCAGCAGCTTAGGAGGCAGGGGGCTTGGTCAGCCCCAGCATTTT. This sequence joins TRBV7-2 and TRBJ1-5, with 8 bases that match TRBD1. Germline assignment: CDR1 SGHTA and CDR2 FQGNSA. The CDR3 length is 16 residues. V lost 1 base and J lost 6; bases outside the gene matches: 8.